Listed below are T cell receptor beta chains from one sample, sequenced in a study of cytomegalovirus exposure and HLA in healthy donors. The data were produced by immunoSEQ multiplex PCR, yet TCRdb's version contains in-frame clones alone and is incomplete. Of 120,000 to 150,000 clones listed, 80% to 90% were seen once; the top ten hold roughly 2.7%. The sequenced sample consisted of PBMCs. These receptors all stem from a boy aged 2 to 10 in good health and CMV-seronegative. Both conserved end residues are part of each CDR3. D genes are given only for firm matches. Not all rows give a size; the values are once, few, many and, for expanded clones, a class.

CDR3aa	CDR3nt	v_gene	j_gene	d_gene	abundance
CASRRTGTGSYGYTF	TGTGCCAGCAGACGGACCGGGACAGGGAGCTATGGCTACACCTTC	TRBV6-5	TRBJ1-2	TRBD1	.
CASSFSERESSYEQYF	TGCGCCAGCAGCTTTTCCGAGCGGGAGAGCTCCTACGAGCAGTACTTC	TRBV5-1	TRBJ2-7	TRBD2	few
CASRLQGGTEAFF	TGTGCCAGCAGGTTGCAGGGGGGCACTGAAGCTTTCTTT	TRBV11-2	TRBJ1-1	TRBD1	.
CASSLSWAGASEQYF	TGTGCCAGCAGCTTAAGTTGGGCGGGTGCCTCCGAGCAGTACTTC	TRBV7-9	TRBJ2-7	.	.
CASSLGSGLATYNEQFF	TGTGCCAGCAGCTTAGGTAGCGGGCTAGCGACTTACAATGAGCAGTTCTTC	TRBV11-1	TRBJ2-1	TRBD2	.
CASSFQREMNTGELFF	TGTGCCAGCAGTTTCCAGCGGGAGATGAACACCGGGGAGCTGTTTTTT	TRBV6-6	TRBJ2-2	TRBD2	few
CASSQHSGANVLTF	TGTGCCAGCAGCCAACATTCTGGGGCCAACGTCCTGACTTTC	TRBV16	TRBJ2-6	.	.
CASSLGPVANSGNTIYF	TGTGCCAGCAGCTTGGGTCCAGTAGCGAACTCTGGAAACACCATATATTTT	TRBV5-4	TRBJ1-3	.	.
CASSRPGQGRYGIQGTNNEKLFF	TGCGCCAGCAGTCGACCGGGACAGGGGAGGTATGGGATCCAGGGGACAAATAATGAAAAACTGTTTTTT	TRBV23-1	TRBJ1-4	TRBD1	.
CASSRGGDEQYF	TGTGCCAGCAGCCGTGGGGGGGACGAGCAGTACTTC	TRBV6-5	TRBJ2-7	TRBD2	.
CASSPTTSGGFDEQYF	TGTGCCAGCAGCCCAACGACGAGCGGAGGTTTTGACGAGCAGTACTTC	TRBV7-3	TRBJ2-7	.	.
CASSLGTGIRTDTQYF	TGTGCCAGCAGCTTGGGGACAGGGATTAGAACAGATACGCAGTATTTT	TRBV11-3	TRBJ2-3	TRBD1	.
CASTQGPRTGELFF	TGTGCCAGCACACAGGGACCTCGCACCGGGGAGCTGTTTTTT	TRBV9	TRBJ2-2	.	.
CASSPLAGGRTYEQYF	TGTGCCAGCAGCCCCTTAGCGGGAGGGCGGACCTACGAGCAGTACTTC	TRBV7-2	TRBJ2-7	TRBD2	.
CASSWSGGYNEQFF	TGCGCCAGCAGCTGGAGCGGGGGGTACAATGAGCAGTTCTTC	TRBV5-1	TRBJ2-1	TRBD2	.
CASGGRGDISYEQYF	TGTGCCAGCGGCGGTCGGGGGGACATCTCCTACGAGCAGTACTTC	TRBV6-1	TRBJ2-7	.	.
CASSSPPRQGRTEAFF	TGCGCCAGCAGCTCCCCGCCGAGACAGGGTCGAACTGAAGCTTTCTTT	TRBV5-1	TRBJ1-1	TRBD1	.
CASSFDQEDTEAFF	TGCGCCAGCAGCTTCGATCAGGAAGACACTGAAGCTTTCTTT	TRBV5-1	TRBJ1-1	.	few
CASSDTKIRAYEQYF	TGTGCCAGCAGTGATACCAAAATTCGAGCCTACGAGCAGTACTTC	TRBV28	TRBJ2-7	.	.
CASSQSLAGGTDTQYF	TGTGCCAGTAGCCAATCCCTAGCGGGAGGCACAGATACGCAGTATTTT	TRBV19	TRBJ2-3	TRBD2	.
CASSEAGGGQETQYF	TGTGCCAGCAGTGAAGCAGGGGGGGGCCAAGAGACCCAGTACTTC	TRBV6-1	TRBJ2-5	.	once
CAISESRDWPNNEQFF	TGTGCCATCAGTGAGTCCCGGGACTGGCCTAACAATGAGCAGTTCTTC	TRBV10-3	TRBJ2-1	.	.